Listed here are 22 T cell receptor beta chains from one sample, sequenced in a study of shared clonotypes between healthy human individuals. Using immunoSEQ multiplex PCR, the repertoire was profiled, and TCRdb retains in-frame clones only, with some absent. The table shows roughly 640,000 clones, with 74% occurring only once. The specimen sequenced was memory CD4+ T cells sorted from blood. This sample's subset: CD45RA-negative fraction. The receptors shown here come from a woman between 25 and 40 years old in good health.

The chain combines TRBV13 with TRBJ1-2, with 8 bases fitting TRBD1. V lost 6 bases, J lost 5 bases, and 11 bases stayed unmatched. CDR3 length equals 15 residues. CDR1 PRHDT and CDR2 FYEKMQ come from the germline V gene (reference sequence). The CDR3 DNA follows: TGTGCCAGCAGGCGGGGGGGACAGGTACTTTATGGCTACACCTTC. Residues: CASRRGGQVLYGYTF.

V and J are TRBV4-2 and TRBJ2-3; D not resolved. V was cut by 6 bases and J by 5 bases, with 6 bases left in between. Germline values: CDR1 LGHNA, CDR2 YNFKEQ. CDR3 length equals 11 residues. The CDR3 loop is CASRQRDTQYF. CDR3 nucleotides: TGTGCCAGCAGACAGAGAGATACGCAGTATTTT.

This rearrangement joins TRBV4-2 to TRBJ2-1, with 12 bases lining up with TRBD2. CDR1 LGHNA and CDR2 YNFKEQ come from the germline V gene. V lost 4 bases and J lost 2; bases outside the gene matches: 9. The CDR3 contains 18 residues. CDR3 residues: CASSRRLAGGNTYNEQFF. Written as DNA, the CDR3 is TGTGCCAGCAGCCGGAGGCTAGCGGGAGGGAATACCTACAATGAGCAGTTCTTC.

This clone has just one count. This rearrangement joins TRBV25-1 to TRBJ1-1, with TRBD1 identical over 8 bases. Per the germline V gene, CDR1 is MGHDK and CDR2 is SYGVNS. The junction had 5 bases not matched to a gene; V was cut back by 4 bases and J by 10 bases. The CDR3 contains 12 residues. CDR3 sequence reads: CASSGTGPTAFF. The CDR3 region has the DNA TGTGCCAGCAGTGGGACAGGGCCAACAGCTTTCTTT.

V is TRBV2 and J is TRBJ2-5, with TRBD1 identical over 7 bases. Germline V gives CDR1 SNHLY, CDR2 FYNNEI. Unmatched junction bases numbered 5, after V lost 2 bases and J lost 5 bases. The CDR3 extends over 14 amino acids. The CDR3 sequence: CASSERQGWETQYF. CDR3 sequence (DNA): TGTGCCAGCAGTGAACGACAGGGCTGGGAGACCCAGTACTTC.

This chain links TRBV28 with TRBJ2-3; 11 bases match TRBD2. The ends lost 5 bases at V and 4 bases at J; junction bases unmatched: 5. Germline V CDR1 and CDR2: MDHEN, SYDVKM. This CDR3 contains 15 residues. The DNA for the CDR3 is TGTGCCAGCAGTGTAGCGGGAGGGCCGTCAGATACGCAGTATTTT. Its protein product is CASSVAGGPSDTQYF.

The chain recombines TRBV19 with TRBJ2-3; 9 nucleotides align to TRBD2. The germline V gene has CDR1 LNHDA and CDR2 SQIVND (reference sequence). The CDR3 totals 16 residues. The J segment lost 4 bases and the V segment lost 3 bases, leaving 8 bases of the junction unmatched. For the CDR3, the DNA is TGTGCCAGTAGTATCCATCGGCCTAGCGGGGCAGATACGCAGTATTTT. Amino acids: CASSIHRPSGADTQYF.

The chain uses TRBV19 and TRBJ2-7; no clear D gene. Germline V lookup: CDR1 LNHDA, CDR2 SQIVND (reference sequence). The CDR3 has 14 amino acids. V dropped 3 bases and J dropped 4 bases, with 13 bases sitting between them. The CDR3 DNA sequence: TGTGCCAGTAGTATCGGAACGGGTCGGTACGAGCAGTACTTC. Protein sequence: CASSIGTGRYEQYF.

The chain employs TRBV27 and TRBJ2-5; D is perhaps TRBD1 (6 bases). The germline CDR1 and CDR2 sequences are MNHEY and SMNVEV (reference sequence). Trimming left V 6 bases short and J 5 bases short, with 13 bases between. CDR3 size: 13 residues. The CDR3 here is CASRRQDLETQYF. DNA for the CDR3: TGTGCCAGCAGACGACAGGATTTGGAGACCCAGTACTTC.

The table lists this clone with a count of one. The chain recombines TRBV18 with TRBJ1-3; TRBD1 might be the D (6 bases). The CDR3 runs to 15 residues. V was clipped by 6 bases and J by 0 bases, with 12 bases between them. The V gene's germline CDR1 is KGHSH and CDR2 LQKENI. CDR3 bases: TGTGCCAGCTCCCCTACAGGGAGCTCTGGAAACACCATATATTTT. It translates to CASSPTGSSGNTIYF.

V gene TRBV5-1 combines with J gene TRBJ2-7; a weak D match, TRBD2 (6 bases). The CDR3 loop spans 13 amino acids. The V end was cut by 7 bases, the J end by 2 bases, with 13 bases between. The germline V gene has CDR1 SGHRS and CDR2 YFSETQ. The CDR3 sequence: CASGTGDPYEQYF. In DNA form, the CDR3 reads TGCGCCAGCGGGACGGGGGACCCCTACGAGCAGTACTTC. Drawing the rest from reference TRBV5-1 and TRBJ2-7, the complete variable domain is KAGVTQTPRYLIKTRGQQVTLSCSPISGHRSVSWYQQTPGQGLQFLFEYFSETQRNKGNFPGRFSGRQFSNSRSEMNVSTLELGDSALYLCASGTGDPYEQYFGPGTRLTVT.

The chain has TRBV7-2 and TRBJ1-1; 11 positions agree with TRBD1. The CDR3 sequence is 13 residues long. The J segment lost 8 bases and the V segment lost 6 bases, leaving 5 bases of the junction unmatched. Germline V gives CDR1 SGHTA, CDR2 FQGNSA. DNA of the CDR3: TGTGCCAGCAGGGGACAGGGGGTCGGAGAAGCTTTCTTT. It encodes CASRGQGVGEAFF.

The chain carries TRBV11-2 and TRBJ1-2; perhaps TRBD1 as D (5 bases). CDR1 and CDR2 (germline): SGHAT, FQNNGV. This CDR3 comprises 13 residues. With 3 bases removed from V and 8 bases from J, the gap between germline ends came to 13 bases. The CDR3 DNA sequence: TGTGCCAGCAGCTTTGGGCAGGGCTTCGGCTACACCTTC. Residues: CASSFGQGFGYTF.

The CDR3 spells CASSRGVGQALSYEQYF. CDR3 coding DNA: TGCGCCAGCAGCCGAGGGGTGGGACAGGCCCTCTCCTACGAGCAGTACTTC. V usage is TRBV5-1 and J usage is TRBJ2-7; 8 positions agree with TRBD1. The trim removed 4 bases at V and 0 bases at J, leaving 12 bases unmatched. The CDR3 runs to 17 residues. Germline V gene lookup returns CDR1 SGHRS and CDR2 YFSETQ.

The V call is TRBV18, the J call TRBJ1-3, with unresolved D. The CDR3 consists of 13 residues. Germline V gene data show CDR1 as KGHSH and CDR2 as LQKENI. Trimming stripped 3 bases from V and 2 bases from J, with 5 bases between. CDR3 residues: CASSPGAGNTIYF. CDR3 nucleotide sequence: TGTGCCAGCTCACCCGGTGCTGGAAACACCATATATTTT.

The rearrangement uses TRBV5-1 and TRBJ2-6, with D maybe TRBD2 (7 bases). CDR3 length equals 18 residues. V was pared by 1 base and J by 0 bases, with 14 bases between. The germline CDR1 and CDR2 sequences are SGHRS and YFSETQ. The CDR3 DNA follows: TGCGCCAGCAGCTTGTCCGCGGGGGCCCGCTCTGGGGCCAACGTCCTGACTTTC. Protein sequence: CASSLSAGARSGANVLTF. The variable domain in full, with the rest retrieved from reference TRBV5-1 and TRBJ2-6, is KAGVTQTPRYLIKTRGQQVTLSCSPISGHRSVSWYQQTPGQGLQFLFEYFSETQRNKGNFPGRFSGRQFSNSRSEMNVSTLELGDSALYLCASSLSAGARSGANVLTFGAGSRLTVL.

There are many counts of this clone. The V call is TRBV19, the J call TRBJ1-1; 9 bases match TRBD1. Trimming cost V 5 bases and J 6 bases; bases outside gene matches: 7. Germline CDR1 reads LNHDA; CDR2 reads SQIVND (reference sequence). The CDR3 has 14 residues. This chain's CDR3 is CASSLGQGIAEAFF. Here the CDR3 DNA reads TGTGCCAGTAGTCTCGGACAGGGGATAGCTGAAGCTTTCTTT.

The gene calls are TRBV20-1 and TRBJ2-5; D is unclear. The ends were cut back, 6 bases at V and 5 bases at J, with 10 bases in the middle. In germline, CDR1 is DFQATT, CDR2 SNEGSKA (reference sequence). The CDR3 totals 11 residues. The CDR3 DNA is TGCAGTGCCGACCCCCGGGAGACCCAGTACTTC. Protein sequence: CSADPRETQYF.

The rearrangement uses TRBV18 and TRBJ2-7, with D tentatively TRBD1 (6 bases). The CDR3 loop spans 15 amino acids. Germline V gives CDR1 KGHSH, CDR2 LQKENI. The V end was cut by 3 bases, the J end by 3 bases, with 15 bases between. The CDR3 DNA follows: TGTGCCAGCTCACCTGCCCCGGGACAAAACTACGAGCAGTACTTC. Translated: CASSPAPGQNYEQYF.

This chain connects TRBV30 to TRBJ1-3; D is possibly TRBD1 (5 bases). Per germline, CDR1 GTSNPN and CDR2 SVGIG (reference sequence). Trimming shortened V by 6 bases and J by 8 bases, and 11 bases separated the two germline ends. CDR3 size: 11 residues. CDR3 in amino acids: CACRPGDTIYF. Written as DNA, the CDR3 is TGTGCCTGCCGACCGGGGGACACCATATATTTT.

This chain uses TRBV5-1 with TRBJ1-2; 9 bases are shared with TRBD1. J was trimmed by 7 bases and V by 1 base; bases with no gene match: 8. The germline gives CDR1 SGHRS, CDR2 YFSETQ. This CDR3 region has 15 residues. The CDR3 sequence is CASSLLTGGRVGYTF. CDR3 coding DNA: TGCGCCAGCAGCTTGCTAACAGGGGGCCGGGTTGGCTACACCTTC.

The rearrangement uses TRBV7-9 and TRBJ1-1; no reliable D call. Germline loops: CDR1 SEHNR, CDR2 FQNEAQ (reference sequence). This CDR3 is built from 14 residues. V was cut by 1 base and J by 3 bases, with 9 bases left in between. This CDR3 is CASSLVLSDTEAFF. The CDR3 nucleotides read TGTGCCAGCAGCTTAGTCCTCTCCGACACTGAAGCTTTCTTT.